These 18 T cell receptor beta chains share one sample of origin, sequenced in a study of monozygotic twins with inflammatory bowel disease. TCRdb re-called the 5' RACE reads and shows each CDR3 protein once, DNA omitted. This table holds about 99,000 distinct CDR3 sequences. Sequenced material: blood. These receptors were taken from a human donor with ulcerative colitis or Crohn's disease, or a healthy co-twin of an affected twin (not recorded which).

The chain links TRBV20-1 to TRBJ1-1; the D call from TCRdb, TRBD1, cannot be confirmed without DNA. Germline V gene data show CDR1 as DFQATT and CDR2 as SNEGSKA (reference sequence). The CDR3 is 13 amino acids. CDR3 in amino acids: CSATKGGWTEAFF.

The chain couples TRBV7-2 to TRBJ2-7. Germline V gene sequence: CDR1 SGHTA, CDR2 FQGNSA. The CDR3 is 11 amino acids. This CDR3 reads CASSFQYEQYF.

This chain joins TRBV15 and TRBJ2-2; absent DNA, TCRdb's TRBD1 call cannot be checked. The CDR3 length is 16 residues. CDR1 LNHNV and CDR2 YYDKDF come from the germline V gene (reference sequence). CDR3 sequence reads: CATSRDVGPNTGELFF. Together with reference TRBV15 and TRBJ2-2, the CDR3 gives the full variable domain: DAMVIQNPRYQVTQFGKPVTLSCSQTLNHNVMYWYQQKSSQAPKLLFHYYDKDFNNEADTPDNFQSRRPNTSFCFLDIRSPGLGDTAMYLCATSRDVGPNTGELFFGEGSRLTVL.

The rearrangement joins TRBV11-3 to TRBJ2-4. Germline CDR1 reads SGHNT; CDR2 reads YENEEA. The length of the CDR3 is 12 residues. CDR3 loop: CASSLEPGIQYF.

This chain connects TRBV7-2 to TRBJ2-2. The CDR3 has 14 amino acids. Germline CDR1 is SGHTA and CDR2 is FQGNSA. The CDR3: CASSLLTWGGELFF.

This sequence joins TRBV12-3 or TRBV12-4 and TRBJ1-4. CDR3 length equals 14 residues. The chain's CDR3 is CASSLNVGNEKLFF.

This chain connects TRBV29-1 to TRBJ2-1; no DNA is available, so the TRBD1 call from TCRdb remains unchecked. From germline, CDR1 is SQVTM and CDR2 ANQGSEA. CDR3 size: 14 residues. CDR3: CSAAGTTYYNEQFF.

The CDR3: CASNQLSTTGELFF. The chain is built from TRBV6-2 or TRBV6-3 and TRBJ2-2. The CDR3 extends over 14 amino acids. Germline CDR1 is MNHEY and CDR2 is SVGEGT.

The chain employs TRBV29-1 and TRBJ1-1. The CDR3 has 11 amino acids. The germline gives CDR1 SQVTM, CDR2 ANQGSEA. CDR3 in amino acids: CSVGQNTEAFF.

The V and J genes are TRBV20-1 and TRBJ2-1; the D gene TCRdb calls, TRBD1, cannot be checked with no DNA. Germline CDR1 DFQATT, CDR2 SNEGSKA (reference sequence). The CDR3 runs 16 residues. The CDR3 region is CSATGTGGSSYNEQFF.

V and J are TRBV14 and TRBJ1-2; TCRdb indicates TRBD1, and absent DNA this call remains unverified. The CDR3 extends over 15 amino acids. Per the germline V gene, CDR1 is SGHDN and CDR2 is FVKESK. CDR3 region: CASSLLRTGYTGYTF.

The chain recombines TRBV7-2 with TRBJ2-1; TCRdb's assignment of TRBD2 cannot be checked, as there is no DNA. CDR1 SGHTA and CDR2 FQGNSA come from the germline V gene. The CDR3 has 14 amino acids. CDR3 in amino acids: CASSPPRAPHEQFF.

The chain employs TRBV5-1 and TRBJ2-2; the D call of TRBD2 rests on TCRdb alone, since no DNA is present to check it. The CDR3 loop spans 14 amino acids. Germline V gene sequence: CDR1 SGHRS, CDR2 YFSETQ. The CDR3 reads CASSQRESTGELFF. The variable domain in full, completed from reference TRBV5-1 and TRBJ2-2, reads KAGVTQTPRYLIKTRGQQVTLSCSPISGHRSVSWYQQTPGQGLQFLFEYFSETQRNKGNFPGRFSGRQFSNSRSEMNVSTLELGDSALYLCASSQRESTGELFFGEGSRLTVL.

The genes are TRBV4-3 and TRBJ2-2; the TRBD2 assignment by TCRdb is unverifiable without DNA. Germline V gene data show CDR1 as LGHNA and CDR2 as YSLEER. The CDR3 runs 16 residues. The CDR3 is CASSQDRRGNFGELFF.

J is TRBJ2-5 and V is TRBV6-5. Germline CDR1 is MNHEY and CDR2 is SVGAGI. The CDR3 contains 16 residues. CDR3 sequence reads: CASSYSNTINQETQYF.

The V and J genes are TRBV7-2 and TRBJ2-6. This CDR3 region has 14 residues. In germline, CDR1 is SGHTA, CDR2 FQGNSA. CDR3 sequence reads: CASSLDRVVGSLTF.

The J gene is TRBJ1-1, the V gene TRBV20-1; TCRdb reports TRBD1, a call that lacks DNA to check it against. The CDR3 spans 17 residues. Germline values: CDR1 DFQATT, CDR2 SNEGSKA (reference sequence). CDR3: CSARDPRTGSMNTEAFF.

V is TRBV7-9 and J is TRBJ2-7; TCRdb picks TRBD2, but there is no DNA to check that call. This CDR3 comprises 13 residues. Germline V gives CDR1 SEHNR, CDR2 FQNEAQ (reference sequence). The CDR3 loop reads CASSFVSSGEQYF.